This T cell receptor (beta chain) was captured by sequencing in a study of blood T cell repertoires in COVID-19. This clone was seen just once. Trimming stripped 2 bases from V and 0 bases from J, with 12 bases between. Per the germline V gene, CDR1 is SEHNR and CDR2 is FQNEAQ (reference sequence). CDR3 size: 16 residues. The table came from immunoSEQ multiplex PCR; TCRdb's copy has only in-frame clones and leaves some out. The data contain about 160,000 clones, about 80% of them seen just once; the ten biggest clones take up about 24%. This chain connects TRBV7-9 to TRBJ2-3; perhaps TRBD2 as D (6 bases). The source of this sequence is an elderly woman with acute or convalescent COVID-19. The specimen was peripheral blood. CDR3 residues: CASSLWEAGSTDTQYF. DNA for the CDR3: TGTGCCAGCAGCTTATGGGAGGCAGGGAGCACAGATACGCAGTATTTT.